This passage covers 29 T cell receptor beta chains from one sample sequenced in a study of T-cell memory formation after mild COVID-19. TCRdb passed the 5' RACE reads through MiXCR, listing each CDR3 protein once. The data show approximately 260,000 distinct CDR3 sequences, roughly 17% seen once. The sample consisted of PBMCs or a T cell subset sorted from them (not recorded which). The receptors originated from a young man who had mild COVID-19 (a few samples of this study predate the infection). Cell type and time point are not known.

This chain joins TRBV12-5 and TRBJ2-3, with 7 positions matching TRBD2. J was trimmed by 8 bases and V by 7 bases; bases with no gene match: 15. This CDR3 contains 15 residues. Looked up from germline, CDR1 is LGHNT and CDR2 is FRNRAP. The CDR3 sequence is CASAGASGVMATQYF. In nucleotides, the CDR3 is TGTGCTAGTGCCGGGGCTAGCGGCGTAATGGCTACGCAGTATTTT.

This clonotype was picked up many times. V gene TRBV11-2 combines with J gene TRBJ1-6, with no clear D. This CDR3 contains 14 residues. The V gene lost 5 bases and the J gene lost 0 bases, with 5 bases spanning the gap. In germline, CDR1 is SGHAT, CDR2 FQNNGV. As DNA, the CDR3 is TGTGCCAGCAGCCCACGCTCCTATAATTCACCCCTCCACTTT. Protein sequence: CASSPRSYNSPLHF.

The chain has TRBV7-2 and TRBJ2-3; D assignment may be TRBD1 or TRBD2 (5 bases each). V was clipped by 1 base and J by 0 bases, with 11 bases between them. Germline V lookup: CDR1 SGHTA, CDR2 FQGNSA. There are 16 residues in the CDR3. The CDR3 reads CASSLGGTGSTDTQYF. CDR3 nucleotide sequence: TGTGCCAGCAGCTTAGGGGGGACGGGGAGCACAGATACGCAGTATTTT.

The DNA of the CDR3 is TGTGCCAGCAGCCCGAGACGGCAGGCCGCTAGCAATCAGCCCCAGCATTTT. Residues: CASSPRRQAASNQPQHF. The gene calls are TRBV7-8 and TRBJ1-5, with unresolved D. V dropped 5 bases and J dropped 0 bases, with 17 bases sitting between them. The CDR3 is 17 amino acids. CDR1 SGHVS and CDR2 FQNEAQ come from the germline V gene. The full variable domain, rest sourced from reference TRBV7-8 and TRBJ1-5, is GAGVSQSPRYKVAKRGQDVALRCDPISGHVSLFWYQQALGQGPEFLTYFQNEAQLDKSGLPSDRFFAERPEGSVSTLKIQRTQQEDSAVYLCASSPRRQAASNQPQHFGDGTRLSIL.

In its sample, this clonotype was seen a few times. This rearrangement joins TRBV18 to TRBJ1-6; D uncertain. Germline V lookup: CDR1 KGHSH, CDR2 LQKENI. CDR3 length: 16 residues. The germline V and J ends were trimmed by 3 bases and 0 bases, with 9 bases remaining between them. The chain's CDR3 is CASSPVESSYNSPLHF. Here the CDR3 DNA reads TGTGCCAGCTCACCCGTAGAGAGCTCCTATAATTCACCCCTCCACTTT.

This clonotype was seen more than once but under ten times. The CDR3 sequence is CASSFGQYSNQPQHF. For the CDR3, the DNA is TGTGCCAGCAGTTTCGGACAGTATAGCAATCAGCCCCAGCATTTT. The rearrangement uses TRBV12-3 or TRBV12-4 and TRBJ1-5; maybe TRBD1 (6 bases). The CDR3 sequence is 15 residues long. Trimming pared 3 bases from V and 0 bases from J, leaving 9 bases between.

V gene TRBV29-1 combines with J gene TRBJ2-3; D might be TRBD2 (5 bases). Germline-derived CDR1 and CDR2 are SQVTM and ANQGSEA. The germline V and J ends were trimmed by 4 bases and 2 bases, with 16 bases remaining between them. The CDR3 is made up of 15 amino acids. Here the CDR3 DNA reads TGCAGCGTTGGCCCCCAACTAGAGAACACAGATACGCAGTATTTT. Its translation: CSVGPQLENTDTQYF.

The chain is built from TRBV5-6 and TRBJ2-3; TRBD1 agrees at 7 bases. Germline CDR1 and CDR2: SGHDT and YYEEEE. V was pared by 0 bases and J by 9 bases, with 7 bases of the junction left unmatched. The CDR3 covers 14 residues. The CDR3 DNA reads as TGTGCCAGCAGCTTGGCCCGGCAGGGGGACACGCAGTATTTT. Its translation: CASSLARQGDTQYF.

This clonotype was counted only a few times. J is TRBJ2-1 and V is TRBV11-2; D is undetermined. The CDR3 has 17 amino acids. CDR1 is SGHAT and CDR2 is FQNNGV in the germline V gene. With 5 bases removed from V and 0 bases from J, the gap between germline ends came to 17 bases. DNA of the CDR3: TGTGCCAGCAGCATATGGGAACAGTCTAGCTCCTACAATGAGCAGTTCTTC. Translated, it gives CASSIWEQSSSYNEQFF.

As regards this clonotype: This may be a read error, as it is one base from a much larger clone. CDR3 in amino acids: CASGFRGRRETQYF. The CDR3 nucleotides are TGTGCCAGCGGCTTTAGAGGGAGGAGGGAGACCCAGTACTTC. V is TRBV7-2 and J is TRBJ2-5; a weak D match, TRBD2 (6 bases). This CDR3 region has 14 residues. CDR1 and CDR2 from the germline V gene are SGHTA and FQGNSA.

V gene TRBV7-9 combines with J gene TRBJ1-5; D is unresolved. The CDR3 is 14 residues long. The V gene lost 5 bases and the J gene lost 2 bases, with 10 bases spanning the gap. Per germline, CDR1 SEHNR and CDR2 FQNEAQ (reference sequence). The CDR3 sequence is CASSTAGGNQPQHF. CDR3 nucleotides: TGTGCCAGCAGCACCGCGGGCGGCAATCAGCCCCAGCATTTT.

This clonotype was recorded a few times. The CDR3 DNA reads as TGTGCCAGCAGTACTCCGGGACAAACGTCTTCTAACTATGGCTACACCTTC. Translation: CASSTPGQTSSNYGYTF. The J gene is TRBJ1-2, the V gene TRBV6-2 or TRBV6-3, with D possibly being TRBD1 (6 bases). The CDR3 spans 17 residues. V was shortened by 5 bases and J by 0 bases, with 19 bases between the two germline ends. The germline V gene encodes CDR1 MNHEY and CDR2 SVGEGT.

The V and J genes are TRBV10-3 and TRBJ1-5; no definite D call. CDR1 and CDR2 from the germline V gene are ENHRY and SYGVKD. This CDR3 comprises 12 residues. V dropped 7 bases and J dropped 2 bases, with 6 bases sitting between them. CDR3 bases: TGTGCCATCAATGGGGGCAATCAGCCCCAGCATTTT. It translates to CAINGGNQPQHF.

This clonotype was picked up a small number of times. The chain employs TRBV6-2 or TRBV6-3 and TRBJ2-2, with 9 bases fitting TRBD1. The CDR3 runs to 20 residues. The V gene's germline CDR1 is MNHEY and CDR2 SVGEGT. Trimming at V came to 6 bases and at J to 3 bases, leaving 20 bases not matched to a gene. CDR3 sequence reads: CASRRPIPNRGLQDTGELFF. DNA of the CDR3: TGTGCCAGCAGGCGACCCATCCCTAACAGGGGGCTTCAGGACACCGGGGAGCTGTTTTTT.

This clonotype has at least ten counts. The V and J genes are TRBV5-4 and TRBJ2-3; D unresolved. This CDR3 is 12 amino acids long. In germline, CDR1 is SGHNT, CDR2 YYREEE (reference sequence). The ends were cut back, 6 bases at V and 2 bases at J, with 7 bases in the middle. The CDR3 spells CASKSSTDTQYF. In DNA, the CDR3 is TGTGCCAGCAAATCTTCCACAGATACGCAGTATTTT. The full variable domain, in which reference TRBV5-4 and TRBJ2-3 provide the parts outside the CDR3, is ETGVTQSPTHLIKTRGQQVTLRCSSQSGHNTVSWYQQALGQGPQFIFQYYREEENGRGNFPPRFSGLQFPNYSSELNVNALELDDSALYLCASKSSTDTQYFGPGTRLTVL.

This clonotype appeared many times. V is TRBV7-9 and J is TRBJ1-6; D might be TRBD1 (5 bases). This CDR3 contains 18 residues. Germline V gene data show CDR1 as SEHNR and CDR2 as FQNEAQ (reference sequence). Trimming took off 6 bases at V and 0 bases at J, with 18 bases between the two ends. Here the CDR3 DNA reads TGTGCCAGCAGTCGTGCCCGGGACCGAAGCTCCTATAATTCACCCCTCCACTTT. Its translation is CASSRARDRSSYNSPLHF.

This clonotype was observed a handful of times. This chain links TRBV15 with TRBJ1-2; D remains ambiguous. The germline V and J ends were trimmed by 5 bases and 0 bases, with 7 bases remaining between them. The germline V gene encodes CDR1 LNHNV and CDR2 YYDKDF (reference sequence). The CDR3 totals 13 residues. Written as DNA, the CDR3 is TGTGCCACCAGCGCGATCGCTAACTATGGCTACACCTTC. Its translation is CATSAIANYGYTF. The whole variable domain, remainder taken from reference TRBV15 and TRBJ1-2, is DAMVIQNPRYQVTQFGKPVTLSCSQTLNHNVMYWYQQKSSQAPKLLFHYYDKDFNNEADTPDNFQSRRPNTSFCFLDIRSPGLGDTAMYLCATSAIANYGYTFGSGTRLTVV.

This clonotype has more than one count but fewer than ten. The junction departs from germline at one end; a sequencing error may be responsible. V usage is TRBV6-2 or TRBV6-3 and J usage is TRBJ2-4; D tentatively reads TRBD1 or TRBD2 (5 bases each). CDR3 length: 12 residues. Germline lookup yields CDR1 MNHEY and CDR2 SVGEGT. CDR3 sequence: CASSGDPGDFIF. In DNA form, the CDR3 reads TGTGCCAGCAGTGGGGACCCCGGAGACTTTATCTTC.

The rearrangement links TRBV5-4 to TRBJ1-3; D perhaps matches TRBD1 (5 bases). The CDR3 extends over 16 amino acids. The germline CDR1 and CDR2 sequences are SGHNT and YYREEE (reference sequence). Deletions cut 0 bases from V and 3 bases from J, with 13 bases between. CDR3 bases: TGTGCCAGCAGCTTGGGGCTTGCAGGGAGTGGAAACACCATATATTTT. Residues: CASSLGLAGSGNTIYF.

This chain uses TRBV29-1 with TRBJ2-1, with D tentatively TRBD2 (6 bases). Germline values: CDR1 SQVTM, CDR2 ANQGSEA. CDR3 length: 12 amino acids. The CDR3 is CRVGTQSNEQFF. The DNA for the CDR3 is TGCAGAGTAGGGACTCAGAGCAATGAGCAGTTCTTC.

Here the CDR3 DNA reads TGTGCCAGCAGTTTTGGCATTATCTACGAGCAGTACGTC. Its translation is CASSFGIIYEQYV. This rearrangement joins TRBV28 to TRBJ2-7; no clear D. The CDR3 extends over 13 amino acids. Germline CDR1 reads MDHEN; CDR2 reads SYDVKM. Trimming removed 3 bases at V and 3 bases at J, with 9 bases between.

A few counts support this clonotype. DNA for the CDR3: TGTGCCAGCAGTGAAGGGCCAAGACCTAACTATGGCTACACCTTC. It translates to CASSEGPRPNYGYTF. The V and J genes are TRBV2 and TRBJ1-2; D gene uncertain. CDR1 SNHLY and CDR2 FYNNEI come from the germline V gene. With 1 base removed from V and 0 bases from J, the gap between germline ends came to 9 bases. This CDR3 comprises 15 residues.

CDR3 in DNA: TGCAGCTCGGGCGCGGGGGGTTACAATGAGCAGTTCTTC. Translation: CSSGAGGYNEQFF. J is TRBJ2-1 and V is TRBV29-1; 8 bases are shared with TRBD2. The CDR3 sequence is 13 residues long. J was trimmed by 4 bases and V by 8 bases; bases with no gene match: 7. Germline assignment: CDR1 SQVTM and CDR2 ANQGSEA.

The chain carries TRBV6-2 or TRBV6-3 and TRBJ1-5; D is undetermined. The germline gives CDR1 MNHEY, CDR2 SVGEGT. This CDR3 region has 13 residues. Trimming shortened V by 7 bases and J by 7 bases, and 14 bases separated the two germline ends. CDR3 nucleotide sequence: TGTGCCAGCACCCGAAACTGGGCCCAGCCCCAGCATTTT. Translation gives CASTRNWAQPQHF.

The gene calls are TRBV4-1 and TRBJ1-3; D call uncertain. The CDR3 has 16 amino acids. V was cut by 0 bases and J by 0 bases, with 9 bases left in between. CDR1 MGHRA and CDR2 YSYEKL come from the germline V gene. CDR3 residues: CASSQDNSRSGNTIYF. CDR3 in DNA: TGCGCCAGCAGCCAAGATAACAGTCGCTCTGGAAACACCATATATTTT.

The genes are TRBV29-1 and TRBJ2-1, with a tentative D call TRBD2 (6 bases). The V gene lost 0 bases and the J gene lost 0 bases, with 12 bases spanning the gap. The germline gives CDR1 SQVTM, CDR2 ANQGSEA. This CDR3 is built from 16 residues. The CDR3 DNA reads as TGCAGCGTTGAAGAGGGACGGGGGAACTCCTACAATGAGCAGTTCTTC. It encodes CSVEEGRGNSYNEQFF.

This clonotype was counted a few times. V and J are TRBV6-5 and TRBJ1-5; D ambiguous. The CDR3 runs to 13 residues. Between the trimmed V and J ends, which lost 9 bases and 0 bases, there was a span of 9 bases. CDR1 is MNHEY and CDR2 is SVGAGI in the germline V gene. CDR3 nucleotides: TGTGCCAGTAGGTATGATAGCAATCAGCCCCAGCATTTT. This sequence encodes CASRYDSNQPQHF.

This clonotype was seen many times. CDR3 loop: CASSLGDGNYGYTF. The CDR3 nucleotides are TGCGCCAGCAGCTTGGGGGACGGAAACTATGGCTACACCTTC. The genes are TRBV5-1 and TRBJ1-2; the D gene is possibly TRBD1 (5 bases). Trimming stripped 0 bases from V and 2 bases from J, with 8 bases between. The germline V gene has CDR1 SGHRS and CDR2 YFSETQ. CDR3 length: 14 amino acids.

This clonotype has a handful of counts. The rearrangement uses TRBV27 and TRBJ1-2, with 8 nucleotides matching TRBD1. The V and J ends lost 3 bases and 4 bases, in that order; junction bases with no gene match: 4. The CDR3 loop spans 14 amino acids. CDR1 is MNHEY and CDR2 is SMNVEV in the germline V gene (reference sequence). This CDR3 is CASSFRGHLYGYTF. CDR3 DNA: TGTGCCAGCAGTTTCAGGGGGCACCTCTATGGCTACACCTTC.